Listed below are T cell receptor beta chains from one sample, sequenced in a study of cytomegalovirus exposure and HLA in healthy donors. TCRdb's copy holds only in-frame clones and misses some; the assay was immunoSEQ multiplex PCR. The data show approximately 150,000 clones, approximately 82% seen once. The specimen was PBMCs. These receptors were taken from a male donor in good health and CMV-seronegative. CDR3s include the opening cysteine and the closing phenylalanine or tryptophan. A D gene is named only where the DNA matches it firmly. The size field is filled for only some rows; it gives once, few, many or a size class.

once,NA,TRBV11-2,TRBJ1-1,CASSLGAGLNTEAFF,TGTGCCAGCAGCTTAGGGGCAGGGTTGAACACTGAAGCTTTCTTT
few,NA,TRBV2,TRBJ1-4,CASSSRTTNEKLFF,TGTGCCAGCAGTAGCAGGACAACTAATGAAAAACTGTTTTTT
NA,NA,TRBV14,TRBJ1-1,CASSPQGVGAEAFF,TGTGCCAGCAGCCCGCAGGGTGTCGGCGCTGAAGCTTTCTTT
NA,TRBD1,TRBV14,TRBJ2-5,CASSQDWGQINQETQYF,TGTGCCAGCAGCCAAGATTGGGGACAGATCAACCAAGAGACCCAGTACTTC
NA,NA,TRBV2,TRBJ1-6,CACGGEVLSPLHF,TGTGCCTGCGGGGGGGAAGTGTTATCACCCCTCCACTTT
NA,NA,TRBV4-1,TRBJ2-5,CASSPKGHYQETQYF,TGCGCCAGCAGCCCCAAGGGACACTACCAAGAGACCCAGTACTTC
few,TRBD1,TRBV6-5,TRBJ1-6,CASRLQGPRAPLHF,TGTGCCAGCAGATTACAGGGGCCTCGGGCACCCCTCCACTTT
few,NA,TRBV6-5,TRBJ2-7,CASSYSSVTYEQYF,TGTGCCAGCAGTTACTCATCGGTTACCTACGAGCAGTACTTC
NA,TRBD2,TRBV7-3,TRBJ2-7,CASSLRAGREQYF,TGTGCCAGCAGCTTAAGGGCCGGGAGGGAGCAGTACTTC
once,TRBD2,TRBV4-1,TRBJ2-7,CASSQAAGGDEQYF,TGCGCCAGCAGCCAAGCAGCGGGAGGGGACGAGCAGTACTTC
NA,NA,TRBV11-2,TRBJ2-7,CASSSTVGAYEQYF,TGTGCCAGCAGCTCGACAGTAGGGGCCTACGAGCAGTACTTC
once,NA,TRBV2,TRBJ1-2,CASTEQQGGNYGYTF,TGTGCCAGCACCGAGCAACAGGGCGGCAACTATGGCTACACCTTC
NA,NA,TRBV19,TRBJ2-1,CASRRTDEQFF,TGTGCCAGTCGGAGGACCGACGAGCAGTTCTTC
NA,TRBD1,TRBV6-5,TRBJ1-2,CATGQTTGGGYTF,TGTGCCACCGGCCAAACGACAGGGGGTGGCTACACCTTC
NA,NA,TRBV6-1,TRBJ1-2,CASSEKGLSYGYTF,TGTGCCAGCAGTGAAAAAGGACTAAGCTATGGCTACACCTTC
NA,NA,TRBV18,TRBJ1-5,CASSPGGEYTQPQHF,TGTGCCAGCTCACCCGGGGGGGAGTATACCCAGCCCCAGCATTTT
NA,TRBD2,TRBV5-1,TRBJ2-7,CASSLAGTSGSRYEQYF,TGCGCCAGCAGCTTGGCCGGGACTAGCGGGAGTCGTTACGAGCAGTACTTC
few,TRBD1,TRBV13,TRBJ1-6,CASSLLGTDINSPLHF,TGTGCCAGCAGCTTGCTCGGGACAGATATTAATTCACCCCTCCACTTT
NA,NA,TRBV9,TRBJ2-3,CASSVGGGLNTDTQYF,TGTGCCAGCAGCGTTGGTGGGGGACTGAACACAGATACGCAGTATTTT
NA,TRBD1,TRBV18,TRBJ2-1,CASSPPGWTGGVDEQFF,TGTGCCAGCTCACCACCTGGGTGGACAGGGGGCGTGGATGAGCAGTTCTTC
NA,NA,TRBV6-6,TRBJ2-5,CASSFSADQETQYF,TGTGCCAGCAGTTTTTCAGCGGACCAAGAGACCCAGTACTTC
few,TRBD1,TRBV7-6,TRBJ2-7,CASSPGQGDGYEQYF,TGTGCCAGCAGCCCCGGACAGGGAGATGGTTACGAGCAGTACTTC
NA,NA,TRBV11-2,TRBJ1-1,CASSLADIRNTEAFF,TGTGCCAGCAGCTTGGCTGACATAAGGAACACTGAAGCTTTCTTT
NA,NA,TRBV6-5,TRBJ2-6,CASSYDSSGANVLTF,TGTGCCAGCAGTTACGACAGCTCTGGGGCCAACGTCCTGACTTTC
NA,TRBD1,TRBV6-6,TRBJ2-7,CASSYRGHEQYF,TGTGCCAGCAGTTACAGGGGGCACGAGCAGTACTTC
once,TRBD2,TRBV9,TRBJ2-5,CASSVPSGETQYF,TGTGCCAGCAGCGTGCCTAGCGGAGAGACCCAGTACTTC
NA,TRBD1,TRBV5-1,TRBJ1-6,CASSLGGDRYSPLHF,TGCGCCAGCAGCTTGGGGGGGGACAGATATTCACCCCTCCACTTT
NA,NA,TRBV19,TRBJ1-2,CASSRQNVRANGYTF,TGTGCCAGTAGTCGCCAAAATGTGCGGGCTAATGGCTACACCTTC
NA,NA,TRBV29-1,TRBJ2-1,CSGHGGNEQFF,TGCAGCGGGCACGGGGGAAATGAGCAGTTCTTC
NA,NA,TRBV27,TRBJ1-2,CASSFSVNYGYTF,TGTGCCAGCAGTTTTTCGGTTAACTATGGCTACACCTTC
NA,NA,TRBV6-5,TRBJ1-4,CASSLDDRYNEKLFF,TGTGCCAGCAGTTTAGACGACAGGTATAATGAAAAACTGTTTTTT
NA,TRBD2,TRBV5-1,TRBJ2-1,CASDTSGSSYNEQFF,TGCGCCAGCGATACTAGCGGGAGTTCTTACAATGAGCAGTTCTTC
few,TRBD1,TRBV15,TRBJ2-7,CATRRDRNYEGQYF,TGTGCCACCAGGAGGGACAGAAACTACGAAGGGCAGTACTTC
NA,TRBD1,TRBV2,TRBJ2-5,CASTAGQAEETQYF,TGTGCCAGCACGGCGGGACAGGCGGAAGAGACCCAGTACTTC
once,TRBD2,TRBV23-1,TRBJ2-3,CASSQSGLAGLPSTDTQYF,TGCGCCAGCAGTCAATCCGGACTAGCGGGGCTCCCTAGCACAGATACGCAGTATTTT
few,NA,TRBV6-6,TRBJ1-1,CASSYHPVGANTEAFF,TGTGCCAGCAGTTACCACCCCGTGGGGGCGAACACTGAAGCTTTCTTT
NA,TRBD2,TRBV2,TRBJ2-5,CASSVLAGQETQYF,TGTGCCAGCAGCGTACTAGCGGGGCAAGAGACCCAGTACTTC
NA,NA,TRBV6-5,TRBJ1-2,CASTVGLGDGYTF,TGTGCCAGCACCGTGGGACTCGGAGATGGCTACACCTTC
once,TRBD2,TRBV15,TRBJ2-2,CATSRVSLAGAVTGELFF,TGTGCCACCAGCAGAGTTAGTTTAGCGGGAGCGGTGACCGGGGAGCTGTTTTTT
NA,NA,TRBV20-1,TRBJ2-1,CSAHLSAEQFF,TGCAGTGCTCACCTTAGCGCTGAGCAGTTCTTC
NA,TRBD1,TRBV30,TRBJ2-7,CAWSALDREGEQYF,TGTGCCTGGAGCGCACTGGACAGGGAAGGTGAGCAGTACTTC
NA,NA,TRBV5-8,TRBJ2-1,CASSTEAVYNEQFF,TGTGCCAGCAGCACTGAGGCGGTCTACAATGAGCAGTTCTTC
NA,NA,TRBV7-8,TRBJ1-2,CASSLAGGYYGYTF,TGTGCCAGCAGCTTAGCAGGGGGTTACTATGGCTACACCTTC
NA,TRBD2,TRBV9,TRBJ2-5,CASSVGLAGFSETQYF,TGTGCCAGCAGCGTAGGGCTAGCGGGGTTCTCAGAGACCCAGTACTTC
NA,NA,TRBV19,TRBJ1-1,CASSIEGGPTEAFF,TGTGCCAGTAGTATAGAGGGAGGCCCCACTGAAGCTTTCTTT
NA,TRBD2,TRBV14,TRBJ2-7,CASSLLQTSGNYEQYF,TGTGCCAGCAGCCTCCTTCAGACTAGCGGGAACTACGAGCAGTACTTC
NA,NA,TRBV18,TRBJ2-1,CASSPATRPSMEQFF,TGTGCCAGCTCACCAGCGACTAGGCCCTCCATGGAGCAGTTCTTC
NA,NA,TRBV7-9,TRBJ1-2,CSSSPAEAPNYGYTF,TGTTCCAGCAGCCCCGCCGAGGCCCCTAACTATGGCTACACCTTC
NA,TRBD2,TRBV7-8,TRBJ2-2,CASSLTLAGVLNTGELFF,TGTGCCAGCAGCTTAACCCTAGCGGGGGTCTTAAACACCGGGGAGCTGTTTTTT
NA,NA,TRBV5-1,TRBJ1-2,CASSTGQGYTF,TGCGCCAGCAGCACAGGCCAGGGCTACACCTTC
NA,NA,TRBV27,TRBJ1-2,CASSPSTGAVGYTF,TGTGCCAGCAGTCCGTCGACAGGAGCCGTTGGCTACACCTTC
NA,TRBD1,TRBV27,TRBJ1-3,CASSSGWDSSGNTIYF,TGTGCCAGCAGTTCAGGGTGGGACAGCTCTGGAAACACCATATATTTT
NA,NA,TRBV6-6,TRBJ2-1,CASSYFVTSSYNEQFF,TGTGCCAGCAGTTACTTCGTCACGAGCTCCTACAATGAGCAGTTCTTC
NA,NA,TRBV18,TRBJ2-7,CASSPDVSSYEQYF,TGTGCCAGCTCACCAGATGTTAGTTCCTACGAGCAGTACTTC
few,TRBD1,TRBV7-2,TRBJ2-5,CASSYYLTGTDTEQYF,TGTGCCAGCAGCTACTACTTAACTGGGACAGATACTGAGCAGTACTTC
few,TRBD2,TRBV19,TRBJ2-1,CASSIQRGYNEQFF,TGTGCCAGTAGTATCCAGCGGGGCTACAATGAGCAGTTCTTC
NA,NA,TRBV5-4,TRBJ2-2,CASSLRTDTGELFF,TGTGCCAGCAGCTTGAGGACAGACACCGGGGAGCTGTTTTTT
NA,TRBD2,TRBV18,TRBJ2-3,CASSPRVSGRAGGDTQYF,TGTGCCAGCTCACCACGGGTTAGCGGGAGGGCCGGTGGAGATACGCAGTATTTT
NA,NA,TRBV11-2,TRBJ1-2,CASSLDTGIYGYTF,TGTGCCAGCAGCTTAGATACGGGGATCTATGGCTACACCTTC